This T cell receptor (beta chain) appears in the sequencing data of a study of identical twins. In the case of this clonotype: As yet, its antigen is unknown.

TCRdb re-called the 5' RACE reads through MiXCR, storing one row per CDR3 protein. Here the sample spans 1.5 million or so distinct CDR3 sequences, under 35% being singletons. Study-level points and caveats: Among out-of-frame alpha sequences shared by twins, low generation probability occurred in excess. Insertions were reduced in abundant cord blood beta clonotypes but not in memory repertoires.

CDR3 length: 14 amino acids. Germline assignment: CDR1 SGDLS and CDR2 YYNGEE. V shed 0 bases and J shed 3 bases, with 7 bases lying between them. The chain links TRBV9 to TRBJ2-1, with no clear D. The material sequenced was cord blood. This TCR was sampled from a newborn girl in good health. Here the CDR3 reads CASSVEGIYNEQFF. CDR3 coding DNA: TGTGCCAGCAGCGTAGAAGGTATCTACAATGAGCAGTTCTTC.